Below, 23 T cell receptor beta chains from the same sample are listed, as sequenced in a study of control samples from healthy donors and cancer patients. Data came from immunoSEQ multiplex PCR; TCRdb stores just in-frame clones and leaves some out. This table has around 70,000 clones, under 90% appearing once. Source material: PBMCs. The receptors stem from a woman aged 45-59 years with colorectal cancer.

The chain's CDR3 is CASSGTSEFSSYNEQFF. In nucleotides, the CDR3 is TGTGCCAGCAGTGGGACTAGCGAGTTCAGCTCCTACAATGAGCAGTTCTTC. The rearrangement joins TRBV6-4 to TRBJ2-1, with 9 positions matching TRBD2. The CDR3 spans 17 residues. The V and J ends lost 4 bases and 0 bases, in that order; junction bases with no gene match: 7. Looked up from germline, CDR1 is MRHNA and CDR2 is SNTAGT.

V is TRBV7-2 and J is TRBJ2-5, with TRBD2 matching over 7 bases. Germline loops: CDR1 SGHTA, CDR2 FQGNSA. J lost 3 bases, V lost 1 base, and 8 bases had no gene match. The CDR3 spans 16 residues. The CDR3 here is CASSLVGFAGEETQYF. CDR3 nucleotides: TGTGCCAGCAGCTTAGTTGGGTTTGCGGGGGAAGAGACCCAGTACTTC.

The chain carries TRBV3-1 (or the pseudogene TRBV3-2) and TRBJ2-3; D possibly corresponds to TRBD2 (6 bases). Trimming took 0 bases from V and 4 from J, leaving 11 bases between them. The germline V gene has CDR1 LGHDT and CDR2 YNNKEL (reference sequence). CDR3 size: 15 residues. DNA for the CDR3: TGTGCCAGCAGCCAAGAACTAGCTTGGGCAGATACGCAGTATTTT. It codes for CASSQELAWADTQYF.

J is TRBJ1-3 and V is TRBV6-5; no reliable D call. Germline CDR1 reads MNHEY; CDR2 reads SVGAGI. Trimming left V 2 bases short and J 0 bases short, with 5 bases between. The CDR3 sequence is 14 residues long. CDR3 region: CASSYASSGNTIYF. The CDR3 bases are TGTGCCAGCAGTTACGCGAGCTCTGGAAACACCATATATTTT.

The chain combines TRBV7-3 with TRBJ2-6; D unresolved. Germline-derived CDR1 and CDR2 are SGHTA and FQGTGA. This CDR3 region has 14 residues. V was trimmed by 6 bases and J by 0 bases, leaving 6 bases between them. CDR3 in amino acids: CASSSHSGANVLTF. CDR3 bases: TGTGCCAGCAGTTCCCACTCTGGGGCCAACGTCCTGACTTTC.

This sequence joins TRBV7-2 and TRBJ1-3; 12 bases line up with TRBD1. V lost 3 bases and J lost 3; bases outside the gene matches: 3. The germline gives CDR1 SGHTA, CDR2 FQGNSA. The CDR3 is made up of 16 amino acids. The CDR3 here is CASSLGQGAIGNTIYF. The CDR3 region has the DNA TGTGCCAGCAGCTTGGGACAGGGGGCCATTGGAAACACCATATATTTT.

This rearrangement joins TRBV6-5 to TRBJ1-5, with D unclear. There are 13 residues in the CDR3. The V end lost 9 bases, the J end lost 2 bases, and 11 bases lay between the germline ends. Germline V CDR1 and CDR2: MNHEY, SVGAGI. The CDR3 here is CASGRAGNQPQHF. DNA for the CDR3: TGTGCCAGTGGGCGGGCGGGCAATCAGCCCCAGCATTTT.

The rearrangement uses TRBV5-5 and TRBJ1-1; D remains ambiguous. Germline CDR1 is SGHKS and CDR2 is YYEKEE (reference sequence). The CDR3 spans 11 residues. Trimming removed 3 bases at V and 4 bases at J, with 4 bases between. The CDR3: CASSWSTEAFF. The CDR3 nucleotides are TGTGCCAGCAGCTGGTCCACTGAAGCTTTCTTT.

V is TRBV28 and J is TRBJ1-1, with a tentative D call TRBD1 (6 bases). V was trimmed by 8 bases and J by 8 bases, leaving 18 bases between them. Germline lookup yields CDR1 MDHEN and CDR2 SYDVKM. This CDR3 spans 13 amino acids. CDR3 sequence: CASGGTPNQEAFF. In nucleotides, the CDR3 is TGTGCCAGCGGTGGGACACCAAATCAAGAAGCTTTCTTT.

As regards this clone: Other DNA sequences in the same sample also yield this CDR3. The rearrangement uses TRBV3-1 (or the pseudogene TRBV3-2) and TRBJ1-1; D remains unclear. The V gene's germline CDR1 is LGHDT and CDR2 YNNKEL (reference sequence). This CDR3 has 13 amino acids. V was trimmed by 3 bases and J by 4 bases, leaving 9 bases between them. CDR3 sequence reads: CASSQEEGTEAFF. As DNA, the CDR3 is TGTGCCAGCAGCCAGGAGGAAGGCACTGAAGCTTTCTTT.

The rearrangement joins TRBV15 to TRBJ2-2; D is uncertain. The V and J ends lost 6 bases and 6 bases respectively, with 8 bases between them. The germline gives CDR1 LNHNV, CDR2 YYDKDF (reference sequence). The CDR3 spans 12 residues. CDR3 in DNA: TGTGCCACCAGTGGCTACGCCGGGGAGCTGTTTTTT. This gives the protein CATSGYAGELFF. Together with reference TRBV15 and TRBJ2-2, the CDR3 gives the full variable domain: DAMVIQNPRYQVTQFGKPVTLSCSQTLNHNVMYWYQQKSSQAPKLLFHYYDKDFNNEADTPDNFQSRRPNTSFCFLDIRSPGLGDTAMYLCATSGYAGELFFGEGSRLTVL.

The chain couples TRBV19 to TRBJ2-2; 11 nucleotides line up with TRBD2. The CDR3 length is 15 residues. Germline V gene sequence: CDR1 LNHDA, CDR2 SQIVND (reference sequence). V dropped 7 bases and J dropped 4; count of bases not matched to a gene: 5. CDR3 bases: TGTGCCAGTAATAGCGGGGGGGGATCCACCGGGGAGCTGTTTTTT. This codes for CASNSGGGSTGELFF.

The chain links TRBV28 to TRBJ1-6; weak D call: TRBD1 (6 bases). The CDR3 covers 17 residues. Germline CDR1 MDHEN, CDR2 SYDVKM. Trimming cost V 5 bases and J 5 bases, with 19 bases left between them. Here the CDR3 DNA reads TGTGCCAGCAGTCCCCCCGGTATGAGGGGGGATAATTCACCCCTCCACTTT. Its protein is CASSPPGMRGDNSPLHF.

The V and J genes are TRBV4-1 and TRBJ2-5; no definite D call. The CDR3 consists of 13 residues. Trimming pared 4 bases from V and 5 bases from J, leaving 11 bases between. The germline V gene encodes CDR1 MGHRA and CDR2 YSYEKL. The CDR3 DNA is TGCGCCAGCAGCCGCCTCCTAGGGGAGACCCAGTACTTC. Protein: CASSRLLGETQYF.

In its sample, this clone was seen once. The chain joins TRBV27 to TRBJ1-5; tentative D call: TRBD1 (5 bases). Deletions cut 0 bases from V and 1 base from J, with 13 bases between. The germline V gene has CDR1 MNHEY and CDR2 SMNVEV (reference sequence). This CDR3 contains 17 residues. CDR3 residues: CASSLSGPTRSNQPQHF. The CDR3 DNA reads TGTGCCAGCAGTTTATCGGGGCCGACAAGGAGCAATCAGCCCCAGCATTTT.

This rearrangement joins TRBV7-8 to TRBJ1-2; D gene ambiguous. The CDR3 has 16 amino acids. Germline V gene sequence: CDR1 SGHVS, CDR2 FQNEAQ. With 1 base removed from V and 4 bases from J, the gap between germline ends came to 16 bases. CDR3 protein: CASSLGTSETPYGYTF. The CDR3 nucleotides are TGTGCCAGCAGCTTAGGAACTTCCGAGACTCCCTATGGCTACACCTTC.

In DNA, the CDR3 is TGTGCCAGCAGCGTAGACGGCCCAGCGGGCACCGGGGAGCTGTTTTTT. It specifies CASSVDGPAGTGELFF. The chain combines TRBV9 with TRBJ2-2; possible D gene TRBD2, 6 bases. CDR3 size: 16 residues. The V end was cut by 0 bases, the J end by 4 bases, with 13 bases between. Germline CDR1 reads SGDLS; CDR2 reads YYNGEE.

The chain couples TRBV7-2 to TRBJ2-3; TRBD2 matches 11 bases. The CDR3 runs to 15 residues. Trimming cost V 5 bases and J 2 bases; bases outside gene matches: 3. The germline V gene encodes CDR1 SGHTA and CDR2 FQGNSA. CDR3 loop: CASSRTSGFTDTQYF. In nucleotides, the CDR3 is TGTGCCAGCAGCCGGACTAGCGGGTTCACAGATACGCAGTATTTT.

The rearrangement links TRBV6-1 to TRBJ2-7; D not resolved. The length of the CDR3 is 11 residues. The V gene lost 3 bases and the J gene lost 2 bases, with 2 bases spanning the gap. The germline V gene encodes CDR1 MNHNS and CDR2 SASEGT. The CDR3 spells CASSETYEQYV. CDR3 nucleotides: TGTGCCAGCAGTGAGACCTACGAGCAGTACGTC.

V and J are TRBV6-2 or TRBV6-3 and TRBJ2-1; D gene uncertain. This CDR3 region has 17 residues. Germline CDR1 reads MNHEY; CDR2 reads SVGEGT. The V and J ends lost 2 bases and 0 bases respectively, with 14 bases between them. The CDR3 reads CASSYERQASSYNEQFF. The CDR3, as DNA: TGTGCCAGCAGTTACGAAAGGCAGGCAAGCTCCTACAATGAGCAGTTCTTC.

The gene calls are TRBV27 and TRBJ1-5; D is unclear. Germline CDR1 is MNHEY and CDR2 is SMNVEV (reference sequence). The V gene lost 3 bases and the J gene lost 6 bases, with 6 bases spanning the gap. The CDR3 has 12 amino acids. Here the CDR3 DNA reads TGTGCCAGCAGTTTCCCCGGTCAGCCCCAGCATTTT. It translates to CASSFPGQPQHF.

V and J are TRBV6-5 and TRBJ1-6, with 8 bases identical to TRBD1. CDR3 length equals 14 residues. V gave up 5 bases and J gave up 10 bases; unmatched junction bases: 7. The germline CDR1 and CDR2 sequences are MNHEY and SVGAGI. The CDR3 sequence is CASSRQGKGSPLHF. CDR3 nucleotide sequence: TGTGCCAGCAGTCGACAGGGGAAGGGATCACCCCTCCACTTT.

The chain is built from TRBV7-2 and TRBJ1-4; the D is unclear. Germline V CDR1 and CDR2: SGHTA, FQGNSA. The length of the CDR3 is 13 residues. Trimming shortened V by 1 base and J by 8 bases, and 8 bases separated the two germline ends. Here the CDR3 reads CASSLGQGEKLFF. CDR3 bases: TGTGCCAGCAGCTTAGGGCAAGGCGAAAAACTGTTTTTT.